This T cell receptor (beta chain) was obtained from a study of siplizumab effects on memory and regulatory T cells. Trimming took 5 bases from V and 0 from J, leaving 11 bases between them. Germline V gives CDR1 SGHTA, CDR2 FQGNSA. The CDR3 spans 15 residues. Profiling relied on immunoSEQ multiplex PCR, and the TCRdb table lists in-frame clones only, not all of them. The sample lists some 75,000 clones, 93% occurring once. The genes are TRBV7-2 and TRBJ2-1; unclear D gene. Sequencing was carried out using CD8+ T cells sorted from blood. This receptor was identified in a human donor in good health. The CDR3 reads CASSPASGSYNEQFF. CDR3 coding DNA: TGTGCCAGCAGCCCCGCCTCTGGCTCCTACAATGAGCAGTTCTTC.